These 16 T cell receptor beta chains came from one sample sequenced in a study of neurological immune-mediated disorders (dated by TCRdb to between 2018 and 2021). The library was produced with 5' RACE. Sequencing used an Illumina HiSeq 2500. TCRdb's own reprocessing of the public reads used fastp at Q25 and MiXCR and kept productive beta chains. Every CDR3 protein is listed once, alongside the most common genes and DNA of its rows. This sample holds 20,000 to 30,000 distinct CDR3 sequences; approximately 7% were observed only once. The top ten hold 4.5% to 5% of the sample. Sequencing was performed on PBMCs. The receptors were sampled from a woman aged 40 to 50 in good health.

By sample fraction, this clonotype is medium-sized (0.01 to 0.1%). The CDR3 sequence: CASSSYRRAIHEAFF. The CDR3 coding sequence is TGTGCCAGCAGCTCCTACCGGAGGGCGATCCATGAAGCTTTCTTT. The chain employs TRBV5-8 and TRBJ1-1; D is uncertain. The CDR3 runs to 15 residues. In germline, CDR1 is SGHTS, CDR2 YDEGEE. V lost 3 bases and J 7 bases, leaving 19 bases between the germline ends.

At least ten counts were recorded for this clonotype. The chain links TRBV5-1 to TRBJ2-5, with TRBD2 matching 15 bases. V trimming: 0 bases; J trimming: 4 bases; junction bases outside the gene matches: 1. From germline, CDR1 is SGHRS and CDR2 YFSETQ. CDR3 size: 16 residues. The CDR3 region has the DNA TGCGCCAGCAGCTTGGGGGGACTAGCGGGAGGAGAGACCCAGTACTTC. Amino acid sequence: CASSLGGLAGGETQYF.

This clonotype was recorded at least ten times. Here the CDR3 DNA reads TGCAGTGCTAGTACGGCCAGGGATTGGGGAACTGAAGCTTTCTTT. The encoded protein is CSASTARDWGTEAFF. The chain recombines TRBV20-1 with TRBJ1-1, with D tentatively TRBD1 (5 bases). Trimming stripped 3 bases from V and 5 bases from J, with 19 bases between. This CDR3 spans 15 amino acids. Looked up from germline, CDR1 is DFQATT and CDR2 is SNEGSKA (reference sequence).

This clonotype was seen many times. The V call is TRBV5-1, the J call TRBJ2-1, with a tentative D call TRBD2 (5 bases). CDR3 length equals 15 residues. The germline V gene has CDR1 SGHRS and CDR2 YFSETQ. V was cut by 1 base and J by 0 bases, with 8 bases left in between. CDR3 in amino acids: CASSLTGFSYNEQFF. The CDR3 DNA reads as TGCGCCAGCAGCTTGACGGGATTCTCCTACAATGAGCAGTTCTTC.

There are many counts of this clonotype. The gene calls are TRBV6-2 or TRBV6-3 and TRBJ1-1, with 8 positions matching TRBD1. Germline V gene data show CDR1 as MNHEY and CDR2 as SVGEGT. The CDR3 has 16 amino acids. V shed 2 bases, J shed 3 bases, and the junction held 8 bases outside the gene matches. CDR3 region: CASSYGLRGRDTEAFF. The CDR3 region has the DNA TGTGCCAGCAGTTACGGCCTCAGGGGGCGGGACACTGAAGCTTTCTTT.

This clonotype appeared many times. The CDR3 protein is CASSATKSSYNEQFF. The DNA for the CDR3 is TGCGCCAGCAGTGCCACGAAAAGCTCCTACAATGAGCAGTTCTTC. The V and J genes are TRBV10-1 and TRBJ2-1, with D hard to call. The CDR3 covers 15 residues. The germline V gene has CDR1 WNHNN and CDR2 SYGVQD (reference sequence). V dropped 4 bases and J dropped 0 bases, with 10 bases sitting between them.

This clonotype was observed at least ten times. The junction shows a germline mismatch at one end, possibly a read error. The genes are TRBV28 and TRBJ1-1; D is ambiguous. The germline CDR1 and CDR2 sequences are MDHEN and SYDVKM. CDR3 size: 12 residues. CDR3 in amino acids: CASSLVEGEVFF. DNA for the CDR3: TGTGCCAGCAGTTTGGTTGAGGGTGAAGTTTTCTTT.

The chain combines TRBV5-1 with TRBJ1-1; TRBD1 might be the D (6 bases). Trimming removed 4 bases at V and 0 bases at J, with 13 bases between. Germline V lookup: CDR1 SGHRS, CDR2 YFSETQ. This CDR3 spans 15 amino acids. This CDR3 reads CASSRVGGLNTEAFF. The CDR3 bases are TGCGCCAGCAGCCGTGTTGGGGGCCTGAACACTGAAGCTTTCTTT.

This clonotype has at least ten counts. The chain has TRBV6-5 and TRBJ1-1; 8 nucleotides line up with TRBD1. Germline CDR1 and CDR2: MNHEY and SVGAGI. The ends lost 4 bases at V and 1 base at J; junction bases unmatched: 2. The CDR3 is 14 residues long. For the CDR3, the DNA is TGTGCCAGCAGTTCAGGACAGGGGAACACTGAAGCTTTCTTT. This encodes CASSSGQGNTEAFF.

This clonotype was recorded many times. It may be a read error: a sequence one base away is much more abundant. This chain uses TRBV20-1 with TRBJ2-4, with D possibly matching TRBD2 (5 bases). In germline, CDR1 is DFQATT, CDR2 SNEGSKA (reference sequence). The length of the CDR3 is 13 residues. Trimming removed 2 bases from V and 5 bases from J, with 10 bases in between. As DNA, the CDR3 is TGCAGTGCTAGACTGGCGGGCCAAAACATTCAGTACTTC. It specifies CSARLAGQNIQYF.

In this sample, this clonotype is medium-sized. The chain has TRBV5-1 and TRBJ2-5; the D is unclear. This CDR3 has 13 amino acids. The V and J ends lost 7 bases and 5 bases respectively, with 15 bases between them. Germline CDR1 and CDR2: SGHRS and YFSETQ. The CDR3 loop is CASGDTMEETQYF. The CDR3 DNA is TGCGCCAGCGGAGACACCATGGAGGAGACCCAGTACTTC. Variable domain in full (rest from reference TRBV5-1 and TRBJ2-5): KAGVTQTPRYLIKTRGQQVTLSCSPISGHRSVSWYQQTPGQGLQFLFEYFSETQRNKGNFPGRFSGRQFSNSRSEMNVSTLELGDSALYLCASGDTMEETQYFGPGTRLLVL.

The genes are TRBV6-5 and TRBJ2-6; tentatively, D is TRBD1 (6 bases). The CDR3 length is 16 residues. Germline V gives CDR1 MNHEY, CDR2 SVGAGI. Trimming took 0 bases from V and 2 from J, leaving 8 bases between them. Here the CDR3 DNA reads TGTGCCAGCAGTTACTCAAGACAGGCTGGGGCCAACGTCCTGACTTTC. Amino acids: CASSYSRQAGANVLTF.

This clonotype was counted ten times or more. The chain couples TRBV6-5 to TRBJ1-6; possibly TRBD1 for D (6 bases). Trimming removed 10 bases from V and 7 bases from J, with 23 bases in between. Per germline, CDR1 MNHEY and CDR2 SVGAGI. The CDR3 runs 16 residues. CDR3 residues: CATGGGGQVYNSPLHF. Written as DNA, the CDR3 is TGTGCCACCGGCGGCGGGGGGCAAGTCTACAATTCACCCCTCCACTTT.

This clonotype was counted many times. The gene calls are TRBV5-1 and TRBJ2-7; 7 bases map to TRBD2. Trimming at V came to 0 bases and at J to 12 bases, leaving 12 bases not matched to a gene. The CDR3 runs to 14 residues. Germline CDR1 reads SGHRS; CDR2 reads YFSETQ. CDR3 bases: TGCGCCAGCAGCTTGGCGCTAGCGGCCGACCTGAGGTACTTC. Its translation is CASSLALAADLRYF.

This clonotype occurred many times. The chain combines TRBV6-1 with TRBJ2-7; D ambiguous. Germline V CDR1 and CDR2: MNHNS, SASEGT. This CDR3 comprises 17 residues. V was shortened by 1 base and J by 1 base, with 17 bases between the two germline ends. CDR3 bases: TGTGCCAGCAGTGAAGATGGGGTGGCGGTAGGGTCCTACGAGCAGTACTTC. This translates into CASSEDGVAVGSYEQYF.

At least ten counts were recorded for this clonotype. The genes are TRBV5-1 and TRBJ2-3; 11 positions match TRBD2. The CDR3 covers 15 residues. CDR1 is SGHRS, CDR2 YFSETQ, per germline. V dropped 4 bases and J dropped 4; count of bases not matched to a gene: 5. CDR3 nucleotide sequence: TGCGCCAGCAGCCCGATTAGCGGGAGGGCAGATACGCAGTATTTT. Its translation is CASSPISGRADTQYF.